This TCR beta chain stems from a study of blood T cell repertoires in COVID-19. Overall study context: Spain, Italy and the United States supplied samples that represented acute and convalescent COVID-19. PBMCs, B-cell-depleted T cells, or T cells provided the cDNA or gDNA that made up the material.

As handled by the study authors: Quantification of nucleated cells was approximated via reference gene primer amplification. TCRdb's table, derived via immunoSEQ multiplex PCR, lists solely in-frame clones and lacks some. The V and J calls and clone size were taken over from that table, and D and trimming were inferred from the DNA. The repertoire holds about 82,000 clones, with 81% as singletons. The sequence came from an elderly man with acute or convalescent COVID-19. The sample consisted of peripheral blood.

CDR3 in amino acids: CSVETGGGETQYF. The CDR3 DNA reads as TGCAGCGTCGAGACAGGGGGGGGAGAGACCCAGTACTTC. The rearrangement uses TRBV29-1 and TRBJ2-5, with TRBD1 matching 9 bases. Germline V gene lookup returns CDR1 SQVTM and CDR2 ANQGSEA. The ends lost 6 bases at V and 4 bases at J; junction bases unmatched: 6. The CDR3 has 13 amino acids.